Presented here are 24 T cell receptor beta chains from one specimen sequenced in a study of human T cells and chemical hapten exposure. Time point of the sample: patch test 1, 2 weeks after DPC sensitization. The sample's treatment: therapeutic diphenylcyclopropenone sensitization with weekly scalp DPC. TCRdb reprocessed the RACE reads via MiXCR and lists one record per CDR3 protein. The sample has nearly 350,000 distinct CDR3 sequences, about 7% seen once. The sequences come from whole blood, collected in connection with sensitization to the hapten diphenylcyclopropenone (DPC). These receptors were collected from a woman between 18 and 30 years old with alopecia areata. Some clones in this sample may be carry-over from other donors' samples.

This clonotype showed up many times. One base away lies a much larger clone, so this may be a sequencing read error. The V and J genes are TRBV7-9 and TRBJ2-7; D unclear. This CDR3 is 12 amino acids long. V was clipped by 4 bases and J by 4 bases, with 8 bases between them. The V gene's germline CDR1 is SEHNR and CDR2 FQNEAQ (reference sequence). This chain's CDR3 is CASSSAEYEQYF. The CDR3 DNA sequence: TGTGCCAGCAGCTCGGCCGAATACGAGCAGTACTTC.

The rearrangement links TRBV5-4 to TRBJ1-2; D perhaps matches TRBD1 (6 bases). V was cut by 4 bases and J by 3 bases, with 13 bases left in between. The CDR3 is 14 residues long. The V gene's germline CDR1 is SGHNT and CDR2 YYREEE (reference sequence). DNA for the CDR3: TGTGCCAGCAGCAACCCGGACAGCTACTATGGCTACACCTTC. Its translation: CASSNPDSYYGYTF.

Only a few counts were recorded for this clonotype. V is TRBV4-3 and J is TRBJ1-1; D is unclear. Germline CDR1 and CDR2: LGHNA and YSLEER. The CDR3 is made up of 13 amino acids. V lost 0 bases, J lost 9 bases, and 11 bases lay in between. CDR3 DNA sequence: TGCGCCAGCAGCCAAGATATAGGCAGGCAAGCTTTCTTT. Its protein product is CASSQDIGRQAFF.

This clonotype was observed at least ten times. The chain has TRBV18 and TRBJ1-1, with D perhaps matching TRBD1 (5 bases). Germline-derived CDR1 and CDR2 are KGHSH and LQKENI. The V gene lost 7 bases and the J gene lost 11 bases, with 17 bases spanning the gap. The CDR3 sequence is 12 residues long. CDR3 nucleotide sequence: TGTGCCAGCTTTCTCATGGCAGGGAGGGCTTTCTTT. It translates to CASFLMAGRAFF.

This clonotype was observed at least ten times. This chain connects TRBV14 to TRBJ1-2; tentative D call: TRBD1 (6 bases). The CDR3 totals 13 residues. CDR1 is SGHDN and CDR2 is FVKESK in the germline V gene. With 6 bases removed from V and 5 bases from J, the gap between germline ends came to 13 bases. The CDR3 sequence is CASSRDTGYGYTF. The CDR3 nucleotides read TGTGCCAGCAGTCGGGATACAGGGTATGGCTACACCTTC.

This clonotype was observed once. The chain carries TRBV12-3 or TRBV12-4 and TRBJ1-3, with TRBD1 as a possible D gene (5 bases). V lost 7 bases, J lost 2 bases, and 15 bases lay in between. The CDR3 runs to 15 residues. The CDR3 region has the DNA TGTGCCAGCACCCCGGGGCAAAGGACTGGAAACACCATATATTTT. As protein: CASTPGQRTGNTIYF.

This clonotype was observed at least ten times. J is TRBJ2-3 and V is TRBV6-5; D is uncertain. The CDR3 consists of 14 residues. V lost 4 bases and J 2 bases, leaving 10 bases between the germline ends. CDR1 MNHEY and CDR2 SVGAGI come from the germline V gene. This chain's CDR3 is CASSLRTHTDTQYF. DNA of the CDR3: TGTGCCAGCAGTTTACGAACACACACAGATACGCAGTATTTT.

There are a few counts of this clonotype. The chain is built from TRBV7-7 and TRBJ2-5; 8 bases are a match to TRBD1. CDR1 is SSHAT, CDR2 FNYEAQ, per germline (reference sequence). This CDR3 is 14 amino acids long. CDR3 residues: CASGTGGVSETQYF. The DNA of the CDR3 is TGTGCTAGCGGCACAGGGGGAGTGTCAGAGACCCAGTACTTC.

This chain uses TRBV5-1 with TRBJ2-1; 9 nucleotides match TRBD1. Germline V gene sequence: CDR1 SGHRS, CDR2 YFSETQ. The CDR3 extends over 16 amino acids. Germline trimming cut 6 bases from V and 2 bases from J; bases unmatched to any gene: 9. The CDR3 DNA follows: TGCGCCAGCACCCTAGTTGGGACAGGGCCCTACAATGAGCAGTTCTTC. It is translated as CASTLVGTGPYNEQFF. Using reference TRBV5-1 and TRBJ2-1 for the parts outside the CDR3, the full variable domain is KAGVTQTPRYLIKTRGQQVTLSCSPISGHRSVSWYQQTPGQGLQFLFEYFSETQRNKGNFPGRFSGRQFSNSRSEMNVSTLELGDSALYLCASTLVGTGPYNEQFFGPGTRLTVL.

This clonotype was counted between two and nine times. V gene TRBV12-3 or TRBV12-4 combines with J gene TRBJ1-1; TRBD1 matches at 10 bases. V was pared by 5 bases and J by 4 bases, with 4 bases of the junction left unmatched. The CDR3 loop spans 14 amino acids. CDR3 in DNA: TGTGCCAGCAGTCCCTGGACAGGGGGCACTGAAGCTTTCTTT. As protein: CASSPWTGGTEAFF.

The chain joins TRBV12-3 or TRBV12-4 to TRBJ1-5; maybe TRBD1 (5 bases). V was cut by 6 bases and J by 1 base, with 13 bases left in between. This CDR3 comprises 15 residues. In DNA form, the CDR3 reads TGTGCCAGCAGACGGGGGACGGGAAGCAATCAGCCCCAGCATTTT. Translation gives CASRRGTGSNQPQHF.

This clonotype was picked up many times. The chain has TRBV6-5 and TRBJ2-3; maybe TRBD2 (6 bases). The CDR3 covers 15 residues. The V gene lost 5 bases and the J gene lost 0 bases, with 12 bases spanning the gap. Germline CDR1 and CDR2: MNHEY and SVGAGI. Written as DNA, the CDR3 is TGTGCCAGCAGTATCTCCGGGACTAGCACAGATACGCAGTATTTT. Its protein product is CASSISGTSTDTQYF.

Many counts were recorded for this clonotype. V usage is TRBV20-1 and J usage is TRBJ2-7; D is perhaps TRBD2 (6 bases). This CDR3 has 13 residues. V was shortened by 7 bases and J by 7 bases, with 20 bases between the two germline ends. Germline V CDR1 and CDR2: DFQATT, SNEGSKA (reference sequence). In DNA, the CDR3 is TGCAGTGGGGATCGAGAGGCCGGGAGAGAGCAGTACTTC. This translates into CSGDREAGREQYF.

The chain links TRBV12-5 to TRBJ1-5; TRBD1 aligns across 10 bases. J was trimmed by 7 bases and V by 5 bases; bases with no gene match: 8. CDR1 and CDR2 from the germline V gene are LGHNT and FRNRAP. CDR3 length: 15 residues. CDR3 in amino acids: CASGINGQGDQPQHF. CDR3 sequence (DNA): TGTGCTAGTGGTATCAATGGACAGGGGGACCAGCCCCAGCATTTT.

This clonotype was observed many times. In nucleotides, the CDR3 is TGTGCCAGCAGCCAAGGGGCCCTTTACACCGGGGAGCTGTTTTTT. This translates into CASSQGALYTGELFF. This chain joins TRBV3-1 and TRBJ2-2; D uncertain. Trimming left V 1 base short and J 3 bases short, with 9 bases between. Germline CDR1 LGHDT, CDR2 YNNKEL (reference sequence). The CDR3 has 15 residues.

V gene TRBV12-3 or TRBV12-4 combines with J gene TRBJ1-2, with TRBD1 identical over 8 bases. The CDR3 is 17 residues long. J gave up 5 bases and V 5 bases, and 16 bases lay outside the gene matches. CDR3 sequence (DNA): TGTGCCAGCAGTCCTCTACATATTGGACAGGGCTGGTATGGCTACACCTTC. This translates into CASSPLHIGQGWYGYTF.

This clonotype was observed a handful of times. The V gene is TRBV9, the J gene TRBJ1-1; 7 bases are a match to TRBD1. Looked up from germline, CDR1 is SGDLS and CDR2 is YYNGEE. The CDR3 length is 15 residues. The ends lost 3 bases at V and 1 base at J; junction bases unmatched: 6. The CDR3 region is CASSGGTAKNTEAFF. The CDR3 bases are TGTGCCAGCAGCGGGGGGACAGCGAAGAACACTGAAGCTTTCTTT.

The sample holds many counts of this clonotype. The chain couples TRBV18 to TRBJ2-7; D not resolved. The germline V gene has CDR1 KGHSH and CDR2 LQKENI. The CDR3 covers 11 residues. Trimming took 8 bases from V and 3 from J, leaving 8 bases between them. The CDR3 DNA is TGTGCCAGCGCGACCGGCTACGAGCAGTACTTC. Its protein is CASATGYEQYF.

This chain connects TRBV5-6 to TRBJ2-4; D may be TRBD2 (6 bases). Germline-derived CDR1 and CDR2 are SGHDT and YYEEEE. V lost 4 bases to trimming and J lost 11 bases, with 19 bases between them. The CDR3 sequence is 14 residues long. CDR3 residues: CASSGRLADGVQYF. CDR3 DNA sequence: TGTGCCAGCAGCGGGAGATTAGCGGATGGGGTTCAGTACTTC.

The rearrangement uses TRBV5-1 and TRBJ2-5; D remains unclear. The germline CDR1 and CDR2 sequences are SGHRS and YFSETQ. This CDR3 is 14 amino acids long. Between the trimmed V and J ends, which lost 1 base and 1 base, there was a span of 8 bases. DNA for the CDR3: TGCGCCAGCAGCTTGAATGCCGCCCAAGAGACCCAGTACTTC. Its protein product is CASSLNAAQETQYF.

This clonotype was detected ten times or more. Here the CDR3 DNA reads TGTGCCAGCAGTGAAGCGCTAGCGGGGGGAGGAGATACGCAGTATTTT. Residues: CASSEALAGGGDTQYF. The chain uses TRBV6-1 and TRBJ2-3, with TRBD2 matching over 11 bases. The CDR3 has 16 residues. Unmatched junction bases numbered 4, after V lost 0 bases and J lost 5 bases. Germline loops: CDR1 MNHNS, CDR2 SASEGT.

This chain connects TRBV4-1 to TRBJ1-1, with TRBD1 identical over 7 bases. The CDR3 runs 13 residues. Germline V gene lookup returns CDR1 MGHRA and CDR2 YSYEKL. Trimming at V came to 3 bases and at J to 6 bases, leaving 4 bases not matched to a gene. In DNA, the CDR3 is TGCGCCAGCAGCCATCCTGGGACAGCTGAAGCTTTCTTT. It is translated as CASSHPGTAEAFF.

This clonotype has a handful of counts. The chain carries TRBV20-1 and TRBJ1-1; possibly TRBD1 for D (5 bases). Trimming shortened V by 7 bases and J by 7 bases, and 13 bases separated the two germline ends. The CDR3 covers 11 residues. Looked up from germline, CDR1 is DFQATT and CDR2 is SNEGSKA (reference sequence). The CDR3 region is CSGWWTLEAFF. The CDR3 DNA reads TGCAGTGGATGGTGGACACTTGAAGCTTTCTTT.

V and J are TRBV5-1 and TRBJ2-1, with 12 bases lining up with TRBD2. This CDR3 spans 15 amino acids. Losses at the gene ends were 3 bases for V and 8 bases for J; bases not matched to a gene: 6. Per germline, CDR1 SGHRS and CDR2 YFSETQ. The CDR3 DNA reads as TGCGCCAGCAGCTCTAGCGGGGGGGCCGAGGATGAGCAGTTCTTC. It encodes CASSSSGGAEDEQFF.